The entry below describes one T cell receptor (beta chain). This CDR3 spans 17 amino acids. Trimming cost V 0 bases and J 6 bases; bases outside gene matches: 13. CDR1 and CDR2 (germline): SGHTS, YDEGEE. This specimen belongs to a study of blood T cell repertoires in COVID-19. About the research overall: PBMCs, B-cell-depleted T cells, or T cells provided the cDNA or gDNA that made up the material.

Assay used: immunoSEQ multiplex PCR; TCRdb lists only in-frame clones, some missing. The sample includes about 65,000 clones, 93% of them seen just once. The chain has TRBV5-8 and TRBJ2-3; 7 nucleotides match TRBD1. The clonotype comes from a man in his 70s with active COVID-19. The sample consisted of peripheral blood. As DNA, the CDR3 is TGTGCCAGCAGCTTGGGTCCAGGGGGAGCCCTGAAGGATACGCAGTATTTT. Translated, it gives CASSLGPGGALKDTQYF.